What follows are 9 T cell receptor beta chains derived from one specimen sequenced in a study of control samples from healthy donors and cancer patients. Clones were read by immunoSEQ multiplex PCR, and TCRdb kept only the in-frame ones, dropping some. The repertoire consists of 50,000 or so clones, with 86% occurring once and the leading ten covering about 3%. The sequenced sample consisted of PBMCs. These receptors were obtained from a woman aged 45-60 years with lung cancer.

This clone appeared once. J is TRBJ1-1 and V is TRBV10-3, with 9 bases fitting TRBD1. The CDR3 is 16 amino acids. V shed 5 bases, J shed 1 base, and the junction held 8 bases outside the gene matches. CDR1 and CDR2 from the germline V gene are ENHRY and SYGVKD. This CDR3 reads CAISPRTGATNTEAFF. The CDR3 DNA sequence: TGTGCCATCAGTCCCCGGACAGGGGCTACGAACACTGAAGCTTTCTTT.

The rearrangement links TRBV12-5 to TRBJ1-5; D unclear. The CDR3 runs 15 residues. V lost 1 base, J lost 4 bases, and 11 bases lay in between. From germline, CDR1 is LGHNT and CDR2 FRNRAP. This CDR3 is CASGLGGVGNQPQHF. As DNA, the CDR3 is TGTGCTAGTGGTTTGGGAGGCGTAGGAAATCAGCCCCAGCATTTT.

This clone occurred once. The chain carries TRBV6-5 and TRBJ2-7, with 10 bases aligning to TRBD2. V shed 6 bases and J 4 bases; nucleotides not matched to a gene: 6. CDR1 and CDR2 from the germline V gene are MNHEY and SVGAGI. The CDR3 length is 14 residues. CDR3 residues: CASRASGGEYEQYF. The CDR3 nucleotides read TGTGCCAGCAGAGCCAGCGGGGGGGAATACGAGCAGTACTTC.

The rearrangement links TRBV5-5 to TRBJ1-3; 7 bases are a match to TRBD1. With V trimmed by 2 bases and J by 4 bases, 12 bases remained unmatched. Per the germline V gene, CDR1 is SGHKS and CDR2 is YYEKEE (reference sequence). The CDR3 runs 17 residues. CDR3 nucleotide sequence: TGTGCCAGCAGCTTCCAACCCCCAGGACAGGCAGGAAACACCATATATTTT. This translates into CASSFQPPGQAGNTIYF.

This clone was detected a few times. This sequence joins TRBV2 and TRBJ1-1; D is unresolved. Germline CDR1 and CDR2: SNHLY and FYNNEI. The CDR3 is made up of 11 amino acids. V lost 6 bases to trimming and J lost 9 bases, with 11 bases between them. The CDR3 sequence: CASSRAGKAFF. Written as DNA, the CDR3 is TGTGCCAGCAGCCGGGCCGGTAAAGCTTTCTTT. Together with reference TRBV2 and TRBJ1-1, the CDR3 gives the full variable domain: EPEVTQTPSHQVTQMGQEVILRCVPISNHLYFYWYRQILGQKVEFLVSFYNNEISEKSEIFDDQFSVERPDGSNFTLKIRSTKLEDSAMYFCASSRAGKAFFGQGTRLTVV.

This clone was counted between two and nine times. The chain recombines TRBV14 with TRBJ1-5; D is uncertain. Germline V gene lookup returns CDR1 SGHDN and CDR2 FVKESK. This CDR3 has 15 residues. V was trimmed by 0 bases and J by 3 bases, leaving 9 bases between them. CDR3 protein: CASSQDSGPNQPQHF. In DNA, the CDR3 is TGTGCCAGCAGCCAAGATTCGGGCCCCAATCAGCCCCAGCATTTT.

This clone showed up just once. At one boundary the junction diverges from the germline segment, which might be a read error. This chain joins TRBV6-2 or TRBV6-3 and TRBJ2-1; 9 bases are shared with TRBD2. Germline V gene sequence: CDR1 MNHEY, CDR2 SVGEGT. The CDR3 runs to 17 residues. The CDR3 is CTSSYSSPSGVYNEQFF. CDR3 bases: TGTACCAGCAGTTACTCGAGCCCTAGCGGGGTATACAATGAGCAGTTCTTC.

V usage is TRBV3-1 (or the pseudogene TRBV3-2) and J usage is TRBJ2-2; D is unresolved. In germline, CDR1 is LGHDT, CDR2 YNNKEL (reference sequence). V was clipped by 5 bases and J by 3 bases, with 10 bases between them. CDR3 length: 14 amino acids. As DNA, the CDR3 is TGTGCCAGCAGCTTGTACAGTGACACCGGGGAGCTGTTTTTT. This sequence encodes CASSLYSDTGELFF.

CDR3: CASSLVGSTDTQYF. In nucleotides, the CDR3 is TGTGCCAGCAGCTTAGTCGGGAGCACAGATACGCAGTATTTT. V usage is TRBV7-9 and J usage is TRBJ2-3; D remains unclear. V gave up 1 base and J gave up 0 bases, with 5 bases separating them. This CDR3 contains 14 residues. Germline V gene lookup returns CDR1 SEHNR and CDR2 FQNEAQ (reference sequence).